Sequencing of this T cell receptor beta chain was carried out in a study of cytomegalovirus exposure and HLA in healthy donors. Use of 60 Vbeta and 13 Jbeta primers characterized the PCR. Produced via immunoSEQ multiplex PCR; TCRdb's table is partial and in-frame only. The table records tens of thousands of clones, about four fifths of them present only once. The CDR3 sequence is 12 residues long. The V and J ends lost 7 bases and 3 bases respectively, with 9 bases between them. Germline V gives CDR1 MDHEN, CDR2 SYDVKM. The TCR sequence derives from a male donor in good health and CMV-seropositive. The rearrangement links TRBV28 to TRBJ1-2, with no clear D. Sequenced: PBMCs. The CDR3 DNA follows: TGTGCCAGCACCGACACCTACTATGGCTACACCTTC. Translated, it gives CASTDTYYGYTF.